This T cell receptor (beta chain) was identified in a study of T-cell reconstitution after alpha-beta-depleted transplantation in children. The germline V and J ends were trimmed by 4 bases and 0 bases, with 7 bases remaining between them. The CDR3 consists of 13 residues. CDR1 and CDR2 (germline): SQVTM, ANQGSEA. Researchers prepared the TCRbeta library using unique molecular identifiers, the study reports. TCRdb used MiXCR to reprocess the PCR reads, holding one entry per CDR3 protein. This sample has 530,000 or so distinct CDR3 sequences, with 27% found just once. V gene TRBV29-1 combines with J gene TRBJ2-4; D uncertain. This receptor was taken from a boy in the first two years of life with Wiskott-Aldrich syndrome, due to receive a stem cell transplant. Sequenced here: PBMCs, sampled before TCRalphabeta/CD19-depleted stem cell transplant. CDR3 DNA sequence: TGCAGCGTTGTCGCGCGAGCCAAAAACATTCAGTACTTC. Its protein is CSVVARAKNIQYF.